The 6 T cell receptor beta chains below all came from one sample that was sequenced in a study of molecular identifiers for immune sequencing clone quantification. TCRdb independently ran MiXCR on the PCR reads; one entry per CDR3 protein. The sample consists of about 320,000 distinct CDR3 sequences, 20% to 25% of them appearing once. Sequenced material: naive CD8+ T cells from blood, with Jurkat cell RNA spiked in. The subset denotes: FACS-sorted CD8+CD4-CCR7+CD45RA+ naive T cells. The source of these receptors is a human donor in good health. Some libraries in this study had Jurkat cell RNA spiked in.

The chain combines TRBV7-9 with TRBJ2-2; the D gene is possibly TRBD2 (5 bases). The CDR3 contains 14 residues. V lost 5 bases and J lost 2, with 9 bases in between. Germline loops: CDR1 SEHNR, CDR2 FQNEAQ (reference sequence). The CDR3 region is CASSHRENTGELFF. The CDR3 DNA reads TGTGCCAGCAGCCACCGGGAAAACACCGGGGAGCTGTTTTTT. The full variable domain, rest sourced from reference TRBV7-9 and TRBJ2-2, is DTGVSQNPRHKITKRGQNVTFRCDPISEHNRLYWYRQTLGQGPEFLTYFQNEAQLEKSRLLSDRFSAERPKGSFSTLEIQRTEQGDSAMYLCASSHRENTGELFFGEGSRLTVL.

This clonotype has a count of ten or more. CDR3 loop: CASSEALVTVHGYTF. The CDR3 DNA is TGTGCCAGCAGTGAAGCGTTAGTCACAGTACATGGCTACACCTTC. The chain recombines TRBV2 with TRBJ1-2; D uncertain. The CDR3 sequence is 15 residues long. CDR1 is SNHLY and CDR2 is FYNNEI in the germline V gene. The germline V and J ends were trimmed by 0 bases and 6 bases, with 14 bases remaining between them.

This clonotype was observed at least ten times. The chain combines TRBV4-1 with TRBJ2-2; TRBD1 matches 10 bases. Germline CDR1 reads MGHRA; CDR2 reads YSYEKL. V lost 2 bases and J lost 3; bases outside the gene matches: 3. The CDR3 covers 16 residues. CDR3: CASSQRDRGYTGELFF. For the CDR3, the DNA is TGCGCCAGCAGCCAAAGGGACAGGGGCTACACCGGGGAGCTGTTTTTT.

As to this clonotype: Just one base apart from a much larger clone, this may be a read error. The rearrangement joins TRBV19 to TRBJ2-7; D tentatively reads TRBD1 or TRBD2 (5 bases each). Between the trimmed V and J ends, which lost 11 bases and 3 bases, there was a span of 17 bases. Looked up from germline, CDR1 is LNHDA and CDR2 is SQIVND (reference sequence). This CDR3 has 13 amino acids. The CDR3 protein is CAPAPGRIYEQYF. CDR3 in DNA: TGTGCCCCAGCCCCGGGACGGATCTACGAGCAGTACTTC.

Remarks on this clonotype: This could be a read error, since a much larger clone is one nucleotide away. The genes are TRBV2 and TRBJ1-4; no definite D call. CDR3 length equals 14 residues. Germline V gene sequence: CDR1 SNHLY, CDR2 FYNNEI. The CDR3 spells CASSLFATNEKPFF. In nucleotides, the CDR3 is TGTGCCAGCAGCCTATTCGCAACTAATGAAAAACCGTTTTTT.

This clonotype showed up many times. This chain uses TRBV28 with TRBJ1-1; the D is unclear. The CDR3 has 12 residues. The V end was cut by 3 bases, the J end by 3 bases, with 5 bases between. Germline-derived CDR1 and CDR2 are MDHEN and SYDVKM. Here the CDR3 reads CASSFQYTEAFF. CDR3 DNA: TGTGCCAGCAGTTTTCAGTACACTGAAGCTTTCTTT.